This T cell receptor beta chain was captured by sequencing in a study of T cells after yellow fever vaccination. This clonotype was seen repeatedly, ten times or more. CDR3 size: 14 residues. V lost 0 bases and J 2 bases, leaving 8 bases between the germline ends. In germline, CDR1 is DFQATT, CDR2 SNEGSKA (reference sequence). TCRdb recomputed calls from the 5' RACE reads with MiXCR, one row per CDR3 protein. The data contain around 67,000 distinct CDR3 sequences, around 6.9% of them seen just once; the ten biggest clones take up around a third. V gene TRBV20-1 combines with J gene TRBJ1-5, with a tentative D call TRBD1 (5 bases). This specimen was CD8+ T cells sorted from PBMCs, taken 5 to 6 days after the first yellow fever vaccination. This clonotype was obtained from a young man who received the YFV17D yellow fever vaccine. CDR3 in amino acids: CSARDLGGNQPQHF. For the CDR3, the DNA is TGCAGTGCTAGAGATCTAGGGGGCAATCAGCCCCAGCATTTT.